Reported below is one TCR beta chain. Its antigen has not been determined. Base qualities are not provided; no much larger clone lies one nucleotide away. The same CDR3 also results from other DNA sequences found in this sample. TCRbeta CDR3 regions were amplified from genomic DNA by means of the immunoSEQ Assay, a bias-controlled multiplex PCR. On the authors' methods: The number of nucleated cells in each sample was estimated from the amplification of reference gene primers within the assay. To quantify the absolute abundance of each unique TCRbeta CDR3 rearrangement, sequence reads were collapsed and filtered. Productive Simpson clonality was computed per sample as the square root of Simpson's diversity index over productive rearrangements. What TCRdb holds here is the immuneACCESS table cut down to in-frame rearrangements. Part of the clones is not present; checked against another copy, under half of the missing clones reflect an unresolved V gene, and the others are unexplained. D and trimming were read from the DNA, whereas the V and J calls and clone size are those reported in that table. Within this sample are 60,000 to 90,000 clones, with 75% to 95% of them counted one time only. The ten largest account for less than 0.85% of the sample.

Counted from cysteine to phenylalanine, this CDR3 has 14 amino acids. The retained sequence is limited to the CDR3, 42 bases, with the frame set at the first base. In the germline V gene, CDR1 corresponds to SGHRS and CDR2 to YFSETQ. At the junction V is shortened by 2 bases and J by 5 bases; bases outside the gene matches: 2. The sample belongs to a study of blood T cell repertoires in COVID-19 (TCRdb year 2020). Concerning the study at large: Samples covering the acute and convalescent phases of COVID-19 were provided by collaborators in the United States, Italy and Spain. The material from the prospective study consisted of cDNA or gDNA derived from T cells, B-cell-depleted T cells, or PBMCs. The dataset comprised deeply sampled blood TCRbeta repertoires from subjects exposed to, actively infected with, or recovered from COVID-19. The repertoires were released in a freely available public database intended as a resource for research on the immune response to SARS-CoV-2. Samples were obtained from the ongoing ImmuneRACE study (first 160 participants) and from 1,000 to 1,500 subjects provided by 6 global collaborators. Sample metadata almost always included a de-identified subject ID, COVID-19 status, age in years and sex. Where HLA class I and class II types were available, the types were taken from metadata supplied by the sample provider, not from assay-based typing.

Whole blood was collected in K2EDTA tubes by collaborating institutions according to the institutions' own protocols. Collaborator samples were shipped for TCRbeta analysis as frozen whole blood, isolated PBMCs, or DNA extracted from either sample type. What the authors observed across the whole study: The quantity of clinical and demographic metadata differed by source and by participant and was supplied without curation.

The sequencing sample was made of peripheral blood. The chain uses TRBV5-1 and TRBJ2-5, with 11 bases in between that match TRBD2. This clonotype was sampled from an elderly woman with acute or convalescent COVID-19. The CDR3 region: CASSFSGGAETQYF. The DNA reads TGCGCCAGCAGCTTTAGCGGGGGGGCTGAGACCCAGTACTTC.